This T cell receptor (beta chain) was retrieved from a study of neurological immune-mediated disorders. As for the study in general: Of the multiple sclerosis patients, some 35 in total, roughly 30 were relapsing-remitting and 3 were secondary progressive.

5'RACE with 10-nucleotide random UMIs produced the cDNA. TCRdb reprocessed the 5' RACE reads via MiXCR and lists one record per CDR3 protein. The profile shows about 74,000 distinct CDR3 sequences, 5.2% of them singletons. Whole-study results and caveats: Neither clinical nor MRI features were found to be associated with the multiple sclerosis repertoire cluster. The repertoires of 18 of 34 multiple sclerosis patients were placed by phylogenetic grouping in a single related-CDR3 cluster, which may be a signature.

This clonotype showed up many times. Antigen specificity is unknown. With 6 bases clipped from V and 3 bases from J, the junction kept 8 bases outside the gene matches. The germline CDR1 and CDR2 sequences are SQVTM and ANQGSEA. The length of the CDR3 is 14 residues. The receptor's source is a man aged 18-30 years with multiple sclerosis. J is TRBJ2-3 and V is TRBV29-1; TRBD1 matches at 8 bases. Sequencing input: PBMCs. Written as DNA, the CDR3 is TGCAGCGTCGCGCAGGGGGCAGGGACAGATACGCAGTATTTT. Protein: CSVAQGAGTDTQYF.